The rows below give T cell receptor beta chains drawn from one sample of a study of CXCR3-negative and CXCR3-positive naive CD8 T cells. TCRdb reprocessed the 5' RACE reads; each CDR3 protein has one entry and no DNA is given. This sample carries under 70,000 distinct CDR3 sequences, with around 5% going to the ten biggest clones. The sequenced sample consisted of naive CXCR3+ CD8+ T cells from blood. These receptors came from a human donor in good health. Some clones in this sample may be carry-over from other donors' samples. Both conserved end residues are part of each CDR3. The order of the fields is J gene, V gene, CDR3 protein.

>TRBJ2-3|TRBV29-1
CSGVAGTVDTQYF
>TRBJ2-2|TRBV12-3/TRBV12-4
CASSLGGGNTGELFF
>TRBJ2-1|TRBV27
CASSTTVYNEQFF
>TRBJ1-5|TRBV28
CASSLRGGGHQPQHF
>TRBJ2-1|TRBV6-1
CASSEDAGTYNEQFF
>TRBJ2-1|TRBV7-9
CASSLGTNEQFF
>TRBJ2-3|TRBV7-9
CASTQTGDPGPDTQYF
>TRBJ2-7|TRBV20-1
CSAINRDRVSGEQYF
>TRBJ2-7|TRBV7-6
CASSWAGGSYEQYF
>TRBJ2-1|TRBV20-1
CSAKGSGNEQFF
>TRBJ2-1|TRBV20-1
CSARSGLEQFF
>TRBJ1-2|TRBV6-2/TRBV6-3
CASSYQTTTYTF
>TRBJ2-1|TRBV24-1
CATSDDRDQDNEQFF
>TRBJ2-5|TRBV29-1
CSVEGTPEENF
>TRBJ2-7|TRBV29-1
CSVRLAGLDYEQYF
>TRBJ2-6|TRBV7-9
CASSSYPTGLEEPSKSGANVLTF
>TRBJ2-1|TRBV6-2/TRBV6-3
CASRFLVGDEQFF
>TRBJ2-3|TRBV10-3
CAISTTVAGGKDTQYF
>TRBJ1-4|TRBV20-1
CSARDMDMGEKLFF
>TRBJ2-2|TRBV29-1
CSGELAYSGELFF
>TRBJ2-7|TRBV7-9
CASRGSQEGEQYF
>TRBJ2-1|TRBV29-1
CSAGLANNEQFF
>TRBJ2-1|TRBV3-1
CASSQFIGDNEQFF
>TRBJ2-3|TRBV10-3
CAISERITDTQYF
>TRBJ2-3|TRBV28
CASSLGRGTDTQYF
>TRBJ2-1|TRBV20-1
CSASSGRDWDEQFF
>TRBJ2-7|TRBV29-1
CSAGTPVEQYF
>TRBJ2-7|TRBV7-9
CASGGIYEQYF
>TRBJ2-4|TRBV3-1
CASSQEWDIQYF
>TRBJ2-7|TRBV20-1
CSVDSDSSYEQYF
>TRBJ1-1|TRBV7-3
CASSLNRGLDTEAFF